This TCR beta chain was sequenced in a study of CD8 T cells in Susac syndrome. Broader study findings: The number of individuals included in the study's TCR sequencing and HLA analysis was acknowledged as relatively small.

In contrast to the negatively isolated CD8+ and CD4+ T cells, TEMRA cells were FACS-enriched. Reverse transcription of about 0.45 to 1 ug RNA was performed with random hexamers. TCR beta CDR3 was amplified by immunoSEQ covering 54 Vbeta and 13 Jbeta. MiXCR, run by TCRdb on the immunoSEQ multiplex PCR reads, gives a single entry per CDR3 protein. This table holds over 95,000 distinct CDR3 sequences, about nine tenths found once. This clonotype was counted once. What it recognizes is unknown. The V end was cut by 1 base, the J end by 0 bases, with 10 bases between. The CDR3 covers 16 residues. Germline V gives CDR1 SEHNR, CDR2 FQNEAQ (reference sequence).

V usage is TRBV7-9 and J usage is TRBJ2-1; D is undetermined. The origin of this receptor is a human donor in good health. The source material was CD8+ T cells from PBMCs. As DNA, the CDR3 is TGTGCCAGCAGCTTAGATTCCGTCAGCTCCTACAATGAGCAGTTCTTC. This translates into CASSLDSVSSYNEQFF.